These T cell receptor beta chains were read from a single sample in a study of a mutant IDH1 vaccine in newly diagnosed glioma. No antigen has been assigned to these receptors. Produced via immunoSEQ multiplex PCR; TCRdb's table is partial and in-frame only. The sample has over 45,000 clones; 84% are singletons. Sequencing used PBMCs, obtained from a glioma patient whose treatment included an IDH1 peptide vaccine. The receptors stem from a woman aged 50 to 60 with glioma. Each CDR3 is given with its conserved first and last residue. Each record gives: clone size, V gene, D gene, J gene, CDR3 protein, CDR3 DNA. The D gene is left open where the match is weak. Where a row states a size, it is once, few, many or the class of an expanded clone; other rows omit it.

clone_size: few; v_call: TRBV7-2; d_call: -; j_call: TRBJ2-3; cdr3_aa: CASSLEAEDTQYF; cdr3_nt: TGTGCCAGCAGCTTAGAGGCAGAAGATACGCAGTATTTT
clone_size: -; v_call: TRBV19; d_call: -; j_call: TRBJ1-4; cdr3_aa: CASSLGQGKNEKLFF; cdr3_nt: TGTGCCAGTAGTTTGGGTCAGGGTAAGAATGAAAAACTGTTTTTT
clone_size: once; v_call: TRBV18; d_call: -; j_call: TRBJ1-6; cdr3_aa: CASSPGGPNSPLHF; cdr3_nt: TGTGCCAGCTCACCAGGCGGACCAAATTCACCCCTCCACTTT
clone_size: few; v_call: TRBV27; d_call: -; j_call: TRBJ1-5; cdr3_aa: CASSFMDQPQHF; cdr3_nt: TGTGCCAGCAGTTTTATGGATCAGCCCCAGCATTTT
clone_size: -; v_call: TRBV9; d_call: -; j_call: TRBJ2-5; cdr3_aa: CASSVDSRETQYF; cdr3_nt: TGTGCCAGCAGCGTAGATTCGCGAGAGACCCAGTACTTC
clone_size: -; v_call: TRBV5-4; d_call: TRBD1; j_call: TRBJ2-2; cdr3_aa: CASSQNTGAGELFF; cdr3_nt: TGTGCCAGCAGCCAGAATACAGGGGCCGGGGAGCTGTTTTTT
clone_size: -; v_call: TRBV6-1; d_call: -; j_call: TRBJ2-2; cdr3_aa: CASSRSEAGELFF; cdr3_nt: TGTGCCAGCAGCCGAAGCGAAGCCGGGGAGCTGTTTTTT
clone_size: -; v_call: TRBV30; d_call: -; j_call: TRBJ2-1; cdr3_aa: CAWDSSSYNEQFF; cdr3_nt: TGTGCCTGGGACAGTAGCTCCTACAATGAGCAGTTCTTC
clone_size: -; v_call: TRBV13; d_call: -; j_call: TRBJ1-5; cdr3_aa: CASSAGAVSPNQPQHF; cdr3_nt: TGTGCCAGCAGCGCTGGGGCCGTGAGCCCGAATCAGCCCCAGCATTTT
clone_size: -; v_call: TRBV2; d_call: -; j_call: TRBJ2-5; cdr3_aa: CARTRQETQYF; cdr3_nt: TGTGCCAGGACTAGACAAGAGACCCAGTACTTC
clone_size: -; v_call: TRBV4-1; d_call: -; j_call: TRBJ2-7; cdr3_aa: CASSQEIPLGRTTSHEQYF; cdr3_nt: TGCGCCAGCAGCCAAGAAATCCCCCTGGGGAGGACCACCTCCCACGAGCAGTACTTC
clone_size: few; v_call: TRBV19; d_call: -; j_call: TRBJ1-3; cdr3_aa: CAAGRTSSGNTIYF; cdr3_nt: TGTGCCGCGGGAAGGACGAGCTCTGGAAACACCATATATTTT
clone_size: -; v_call: TRBV6-1; d_call: -; j_call: TRBJ1-5; cdr3_aa: CASSEAKNQPQHF; cdr3_nt: TGTGCCAGCAGTGAAGCGAAGAATCAGCCCCAGCATTTT
clone_size: -; v_call: TRBV4-2; d_call: TRBD2; j_call: TRBJ2-2; cdr3_aa: CASSQEVRGTGELFF; cdr3_nt: TGTGCCAGCAGCCAAGAGGTGCGGGGGACCGGGGAGCTGTTTTTT
clone_size: -; v_call: TRBV5-1; d_call: -; j_call: TRBJ2-1; cdr3_aa: CASSLATGFGNEQFF; cdr3_nt: TGCGCCAGCAGCTTGGCCACAGGGTTTGGGAATGAGCAGTTCTTC
clone_size: -; v_call: TRBV6-4; d_call: -; j_call: TRBJ1-1; cdr3_aa: CACSLTGTTEAFF; cdr3_nt: TGTGCCTGCAGTTTAACAGGGACGACTGAAGCTTTCTTT
clone_size: -; v_call: TRBV7-6; d_call: TRBD1; j_call: TRBJ2-7; cdr3_aa: CASGPGTAFYEQYF; cdr3_nt: TGTGCCAGCGGACCCGGGACAGCATTCTACGAGCAGTACTTC
clone_size: -; v_call: TRBV5-1; d_call: -; j_call: TRBJ2-7; cdr3_aa: CASSLGKGSANEQYF; cdr3_nt: TGCGCCAGCAGCTTGGGTAAGGGGTCGGCTAACGAGCAGTACTTC
clone_size: once; v_call: TRBV4-1; d_call: TRBD1; j_call: TRBJ2-7; cdr3_aa: CASSPPTGQGSYEQYF; cdr3_nt: TGCGCCAGCAGCCCTCCAACGGGACAGGGCTCCTACGAGCAGTACTTC
clone_size: medium-sized; v_call: TRBV25-1; d_call: -; j_call: TRBJ1-1; cdr3_aa: CASGLSGEAFF; cdr3_nt: TGTGCCAGCGGACTCAGCGGTGAAGCTTTCTTT
clone_size: -; v_call: TRBV28; d_call: TRBD2; j_call: TRBJ2-7; cdr3_aa: CASSSGLGTYEQYF; cdr3_nt: TGTGCCAGCAGTTCAGGACTAGGCACCTACGAGCAGTACTTC
clone_size: -; v_call: TRBV7-2; d_call: -; j_call: TRBJ1-3; cdr3_aa: CASTLGGSSGNTIYF; cdr3_nt: TGTGCCAGCACCTTGGGCGGAAGCTCTGGAAACACCATATATTTT
clone_size: -; v_call: TRBV11-3; d_call: -; j_call: TRBJ2-1; cdr3_aa: CASSVRVGDEQFF; cdr3_nt: TGTGCCAGCAGCGTTCGAGTGGGGGATGAGCAGTTCTTC
clone_size: once; v_call: TRBV5-1; d_call: -; j_call: TRBJ1-2; cdr3_aa: CASSLRTDYGYTF; cdr3_nt: TGCGCCAGCAGCTTGAGAACAGACTATGGCTACACCTTC
clone_size: -; v_call: TRBV7-3; d_call: -; j_call: TRBJ1-2; cdr3_aa: CASSLGSLEGYTF; cdr3_nt: TGTGCCAGCAGCTTAGGGAGTCTTGAAGGCTACACCTTC
clone_size: -; v_call: TRBV25-1; d_call: -; j_call: TRBJ2-1; cdr3_aa: CASSAPVGEQFF; cdr3_nt: TGTGCCAGCAGTGCCCCTGTGGGTGAGCAGTTCTTC
clone_size: -; v_call: TRBV19; d_call: -; j_call: TRBJ2-2; cdr3_aa: CASSTPGTNTGELFF; cdr3_nt: TGTGCCAGTAGTACGCCGGGAACGAACACCGGGGAGCTGTTTTTT
clone_size: once; v_call: TRBV28; d_call: -; j_call: TRBJ2-7; cdr3_aa: CASSLFNSWTGQYF; cdr3_nt: TGTGCCAGCAGTTTATTTAACTCCTGGACTGGGCAGTACTTC
clone_size: -; v_call: TRBV12-2; d_call: -; j_call: TRBJ2-7; cdr3_aa: CASRPGGGWKISYEQYF; cdr3_nt: TGTGCAAGTCGCCCGGGCGGGGGGTGGAAAATCTCCTACGAGCAGTACTTC
clone_size: -; v_call: TRBV28; d_call: -; j_call: TRBJ1-2; cdr3_aa: CASDAPGGVNYGYTF; cdr3_nt: TGTGCCAGCGACGCCCCTGGGGGGGTTAACTATGGCTACACCTTC
clone_size: -; v_call: TRBV5-1; d_call: TRBD1; j_call: TRBJ1-1; cdr3_aa: CASSPLGQGFTEAFF; cdr3_nt: TGCGCCAGCAGCCCCCTTGGACAGGGGTTCACTGAAGCTTTCTTT
clone_size: once; v_call: TRBV19; d_call: -; j_call: TRBJ1-2; cdr3_aa: CASRREAPVKGYTF; cdr3_nt: TGTGCCAGTAGAAGGGAGGCCCCAGTGAAGGGCTACACCTTC
clone_size: -; v_call: TRBV7-2; d_call: TRBD2; j_call: TRBJ2-2; cdr3_aa: CASRITSGGPPATGELFF; cdr3_nt: TGTGCCAGCAGGATAACTAGCGGGGGGCCGCCGGCCACCGGGGAGCTGTTTTTT
clone_size: once; v_call: TRBV7-2; d_call: -; j_call: TRBJ1-6; cdr3_aa: CASSFDSGSPLHF; cdr3_nt: TGTGCCAGCAGCTTCGACAGTGGATCACCCCTCCACTTT
clone_size: -; v_call: TRBV2; d_call: -; j_call: TRBJ1-2; cdr3_aa: CASSASSSANYGYTF; cdr3_nt: TGTGCCAGCAGTGCCAGCTCATCAGCTAACTATGGCTACACCTTC
clone_size: -; v_call: TRBV18; d_call: -; j_call: TRBJ1-1; cdr3_aa: CASSPMSGVSLNTEAFF; cdr3_nt: TGTGCCAGCTCACCAATGTCGGGGGTTAGCCTGAACACTGAAGCTTTCTTT
clone_size: -; v_call: TRBV30; d_call: -; j_call: TRBJ2-1; cdr3_aa: CAWSVRTESEQFF; cdr3_nt: TGTGCCTGGAGTGTCAGGACGGAAAGTGAGCAGTTCTTC
clone_size: -; v_call: TRBV18; d_call: -; j_call: TRBJ2-7; cdr3_aa: CASSRGASGEQYF; cdr3_nt: TGTGCCAGCTCACGCGGGGCAAGCGGCGAGCAGTACTTC
clone_size: -; v_call: TRBV2; d_call: TRBD1; j_call: TRBJ2-3; cdr3_aa: CASKGQGEDTQYF; cdr3_nt: TGTGCCAGCAAAGGACAGGGAGAAGATACGCAGTATTTT
clone_size: -; v_call: TRBV28; d_call: TRBD1; j_call: TRBJ1-5; cdr3_aa: CASSPLTGANQPQHF; cdr3_nt: TGTGCCAGCAGTCCGCTGACAGGGGCCAATCAGCCCCAGCATTTT
clone_size: -; v_call: TRBV5-1; d_call: -; j_call: TRBJ2-7; cdr3_aa: CASSPAGLDEQYF; cdr3_nt: TGCGCCAGCAGCCCGGCCGGTCTGGACGAGCAGTACTTC
clone_size: -; v_call: TRBV28; d_call: -; j_call: TRBJ1-2; cdr3_aa: CASSIRVNYGYTF; cdr3_nt: TGTGCCAGCAGTATCCGGGTGAACTATGGCTACACCTTC
clone_size: -; v_call: TRBV4-1; d_call: -; j_call: TRBJ2-7; cdr3_aa: CASSRTRSYEQYF; cdr3_nt: TGCGCCAGCAGCCGGACGAGAAGTTACGAGCAGTACTTC
clone_size: -; v_call: TRBV4-1; d_call: TRBD1; j_call: TRBJ1-1; cdr3_aa: CASSPDRGRDTEAFF; cdr3_nt: TGCGCCAGCAGCCCGGACAGGGGGCGTGACACTGAAGCTTTCTTT
clone_size: -; v_call: TRBV6-5; d_call: -; j_call: TRBJ1-1; cdr3_aa: CASSADKNTEAFF; cdr3_nt: TGTGCCAGCAGTGCTGACAAGAACACTGAAGCTTTCTTT
clone_size: -; v_call: TRBV2; d_call: -; j_call: TRBJ2-5; cdr3_aa: CASSEWETQYF; cdr3_nt: TGTGCCAGCAGTGAGTGGGAGACCCAGTACTTC